The rows below give T cell receptor beta chains drawn from one sample of a study of blood T cell repertoires in COVID-19. Here immunoSEQ multiplex PCR was the method, and the copy in TCRdb shows in-frame clones only, minus some. The sample lists 12,000 to 15,000 clones; approximately 82% were seen once. Sample: peripheral blood. Receptors originate from a man aged 40-49 years with active or convalescent COVID-19. Each CDR3 is given with its conserved first and last residue. Each record gives: clone size, D gene, V gene, J gene, CDR3 DNA, CDR3 protein. The D gene is left open where the match is weak. Size is stated for part of the rows, as once, few or many counts, or as a class when the clone is expanded.

clone size: .; D gene: .; V gene: TRBV2; J gene: TRBJ1-3; CDR3 DNA: TGTGCCAGCAAACAGGGAAGCGGAAACACCATATATTTT; CDR3 protein: CASKQGSGNTIYF
clone size: .; D gene: .; V gene: TRBV25-1; J gene: TRBJ1-6; CDR3 DNA: TGTGCCAGCAAAGCTGGAGTTTCACCCCTCCACTTT; CDR3 protein: CASKAGVSPLHF
clone size: .; D gene: .; V gene: TRBV12-2; J gene: TRBJ2-5; CDR3 DNA: TGTGCAAGTCGCCTCAAACCGGGACTAGAAGAGACCCAGTACTTC; CDR3 protein: CASRLKPGLEETQYF
clone size: .; D gene: .; V gene: TRBV6-5; J gene: TRBJ2-2; CDR3 DNA: TGTGCCAGCAGCCGACTCGAACTAAACACCGGGGAGCTGTTTTTT; CDR3 protein: CASSRLELNTGELFF
clone size: .; D gene: .; V gene: TRBV11-2; J gene: TRBJ1-2; CDR3 DNA: TGTGCCAGCAGCCACCCAGGGACTGGAATTCGCGATGGCTACACCTTC; CDR3 protein: CASSHPGTGIRDGYTF
clone size: .; D gene: TRBD2; V gene: TRBV6-4; J gene: TRBJ2-3; CDR3 DNA: TGTGCCAGCAGCCTTTCGACTAGCGGGAACACAGATACGCAGTATTTT; CDR3 protein: CASSLSTSGNTDTQYF
clone size: once; D gene: .; V gene: TRBV19; J gene: TRBJ2-2; CDR3 DNA: TGTGCCAGTAGGATCACAGGGATCGGGGAGCTGTTTTTT; CDR3 protein: CASRITGIGELFF
clone size: .; D gene: TRBD2; V gene: TRBV19; J gene: TRBJ2-3; CDR3 DNA: TGTGCCACCAGTGGCGGGGGGCTGAATACGCAGTATTTT; CDR3 protein: CATSGGGLNTQYF
clone size: .; D gene: TRBD1; V gene: TRBV18; J gene: TRBJ1-2; CDR3 DNA: TGTGCCAGCTCAAAGGACAGGGCATATGGCTACACCTTC; CDR3 protein: CASSKDRAYGYTF
clone size: few; D gene: TRBD1; V gene: TRBV19; J gene: TRBJ1-2; CDR3 DNA: TGTGCCAGTAGTATTGTCCCGGACAGGGACCTCTATGGCTACACCTTC; CDR3 protein: CASSIVPDRDLYGYTF
clone size: .; D gene: .; V gene: TRBV7-9; J gene: TRBJ2-6; CDR3 DNA: TGTGCCAGCAACTTAGGGGGGCTAGGGCCTGGGGCCAACGTCCTGACTTTC; CDR3 protein: CASNLGGLGPGANVLTF
clone size: .; D gene: .; V gene: TRBV7-2; J gene: TRBJ1-4; CDR3 DNA: TGTGCCAGCAGCTTAAGGAGTGGTCCCGGTGAAAAACTGTTTTTT; CDR3 protein: CASSLRSGPGEKLFF
clone size: .; D gene: .; V gene: TRBV7-9; J gene: TRBJ2-7; CDR3 DNA: TGTGCCAGCAGCTTCAGCGGTACCTACGAGCAGTACTTC; CDR3 protein: CASSFSGTYEQYF
clone size: .; D gene: .; V gene: TRBV5-8; J gene: TRBJ2-1; CDR3 DNA: TGTGCCAGCAGCTTTGGAGTGAGCTCCTACAATGAGCAGTTCTTC; CDR3 protein: CASSFGVSSYNEQFF
clone size: .; D gene: .; V gene: TRBV7-2; J gene: TRBJ1-3; CDR3 DNA: TGTGCCAGCAGCTTAGATCTCTCGGGGGGCACCATATATTTT; CDR3 protein: CASSLDLSGGTIYF
clone size: few; D gene: .; V gene: TRBV6-1; J gene: TRBJ2-3; CDR3 DNA: TGTGCCAGCAGTGAATTCAAGGGGGACAGCACAGATACGCAGTATTTT; CDR3 protein: CASSEFKGDSTDTQYF
clone size: .; D gene: .; V gene: TRBV18; J gene: TRBJ1-3; CDR3 DNA: TGTGCCAGCGCGCCAGGGGCCTCTGGAAACACCATATATTTT; CDR3 protein: CASAPGASGNTIYF
clone size: .; D gene: .; V gene: TRBV11-2; J gene: TRBJ2-5; CDR3 DNA: TGTGCCAGCAGCTTAGGCGACTTTCAAGAGACCCAGTACTTC; CDR3 protein: CASSLGDFQETQYF
clone size: few; D gene: .; V gene: TRBV7-9; J gene: TRBJ1-6; CDR3 DNA: TGTGCCAGCACCCCCAGCAGGGGTTATTCACCCCTCCACTTT; CDR3 protein: CASTPSRGYSPLHF
clone size: .; D gene: TRBD2; V gene: TRBV5-6; J gene: TRBJ2-7; CDR3 DNA: TGTGCCAGCAGCCGGGAGGGCGAGCAGTACTTC; CDR3 protein: CASSREGEQYF
clone size: .; D gene: TRBD2; V gene: TRBV19; J gene: TRBJ2-7; CDR3 DNA: TGTGCCAGTAGTAACCAAGCGGGGGGCTCCCCGTACGAGCAGTACTTC; CDR3 protein: CASSNQAGGSPYEQYF
clone size: .; D gene: .; V gene: TRBV6-6; J gene: TRBJ2-5; CDR3 DNA: TGTGCCAGCAGCCCCAATCAGGGCGAGACCCAGTACTTC; CDR3 protein: CASSPNQGETQYF
clone size: medium-sized; D gene: .; V gene: TRBV28; J gene: TRBJ2-7; CDR3 DNA: TGTGCCAGCAGCCCTAAGCACGATTCCTACGAGCAGTACTTC; CDR3 protein: CASSPKHDSYEQYF
clone size: .; D gene: .; V gene: TRBV7-9; J gene: TRBJ1-4; CDR3 DNA: TGTGCCAGCAGCTTATCGCTGGGGGGAACGGGGGAAAAACTGTTTTTT; CDR3 protein: CASSLSLGGTGEKLFF
clone size: .; D gene: .; V gene: TRBV19; J gene: TRBJ2-6; CDR3 DNA: TGTGCCAGTAGTATAACAGGGTGGGGGGCCAACGTCCTGACTTTC; CDR3 protein: CASSITGWGANVLTF
clone size: .; D gene: .; V gene: TRBV28; J gene: TRBJ1-4; CDR3 DNA: TGTGCCAGCAGTTCCGGGATTAATGAAAAACTGTTTTTT; CDR3 protein: CASSSGINEKLFF
clone size: .; D gene: .; V gene: TRBV5-1; J gene: TRBJ2-6; CDR3 DNA: TGCGCCAGCAGCTGGGCAGGGGTTGGGGCCAACGTCCTGACTTTC; CDR3 protein: CASSWAGVGANVLTF
clone size: .; D gene: .; V gene: TRBV5-1; J gene: TRBJ1-2; CDR3 DNA: TGCGCCAGCAGCTTTGGGGAGAGGTATGGCTACACCTTC; CDR3 protein: CASSFGERYGYTF
clone size: few; D gene: TRBD2; V gene: TRBV4-2; J gene: TRBJ2-5; CDR3 DNA: TGTGCCAGCAGCCGAGCGGGGGGAATAGAGACCCAGTACTTC; CDR3 protein: CASSRAGGIETQYF
clone size: .; D gene: TRBD2; V gene: TRBV2; J gene: TRBJ2-7; CDR3 DNA: TGTGCCAACTTGTTAAAGGAGCGGGGGGGCCTCTACGAGCAGTACTTC; CDR3 protein: CANLLKERGGLYEQYF
clone size: .; D gene: .; V gene: TRBV2; J gene: TRBJ1-4; CDR3 DNA: TGTGCCCTTGGGGGCAGGCAGAATGAAAAACTGTTTTTT; CDR3 protein: CALGGRQNEKLFF
clone size: .; D gene: .; V gene: TRBV19; J gene: TRBJ1-6; CDR3 DNA: TGTGCCACCCACTCTTTCGGCAGGGGAGCCTCCTATAATTCACCCCTCCACTTT; CDR3 protein: CATHSFGRGASYNSPLHF
clone size: .; D gene: TRBD1; V gene: TRBV15; J gene: TRBJ1-2; CDR3 DNA: TGTGCCACCAGCAGGGAAGGGGGCGGCTACACCTTC; CDR3 protein: CATSREGGGYTF
clone size: .; D gene: TRBD2; V gene: TRBV3-1/TRBV3-2; J gene: TRBJ2-5; CDR3 DNA: TGTGCCAGCAGCCACCAGATAGGGACTAGCGGTCAAGAGACCCAGTACTTC; CDR3 protein: CASSHQIGTSGQETQYF
clone size: .; D gene: .; V gene: TRBV29-1; J gene: TRBJ2-5; CDR3 DNA: TGCAGCGCACCACTAGCCCAAGAGACCCAGTACTTC; CDR3 protein: CSAPLAQETQYF